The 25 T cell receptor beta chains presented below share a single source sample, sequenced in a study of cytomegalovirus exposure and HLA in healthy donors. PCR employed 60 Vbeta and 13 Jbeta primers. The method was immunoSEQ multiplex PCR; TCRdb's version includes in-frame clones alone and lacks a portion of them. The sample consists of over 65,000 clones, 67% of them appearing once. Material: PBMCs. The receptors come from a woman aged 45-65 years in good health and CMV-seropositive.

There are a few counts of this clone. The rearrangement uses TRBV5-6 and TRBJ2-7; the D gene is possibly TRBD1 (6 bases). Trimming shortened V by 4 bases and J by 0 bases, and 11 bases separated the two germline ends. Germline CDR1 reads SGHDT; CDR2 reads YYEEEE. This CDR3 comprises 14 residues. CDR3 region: CASSPGHSSYEQYF. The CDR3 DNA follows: TGTGCCAGCAGCCCGGGACACTCCTCCTACGAGCAGTACTTC. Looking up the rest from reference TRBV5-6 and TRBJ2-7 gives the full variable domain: DAGVTQSPTHLIKTRGQQVTLRCSPKSGHDTVSWYQQALGQGPQFIFQYYEEEERQRGNFPDRFSGHQFPNYSSELNVNALLLGDSALYLCASSPGHSSYEQYFGPGTRLTVT.

CDR3 in amino acids: CASSSGQTSNQPQHF. The CDR3 DNA is TGTGCCAGCAGCTCCGGACAGACTAGCAATCAGCCCCAGCATTTT. The J gene is TRBJ1-5, the V gene TRBV7-9, with a possible D match to TRBD1 (6 bases). Germline V gene data show CDR1 as SEHNR and CDR2 as FQNEAQ (reference sequence). Trimming took 4 bases from V and 0 from J, leaving 10 bases between them. The CDR3 runs to 15 residues.

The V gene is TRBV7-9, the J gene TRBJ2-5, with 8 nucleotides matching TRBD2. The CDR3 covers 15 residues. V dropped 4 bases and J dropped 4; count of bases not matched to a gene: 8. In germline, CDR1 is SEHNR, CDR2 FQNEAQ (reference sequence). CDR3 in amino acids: CASSYLAGMGETQYF. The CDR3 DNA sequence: TGTGCCAGCAGCTACTTAGCGGGGATGGGAGAGACCCAGTACTTC.

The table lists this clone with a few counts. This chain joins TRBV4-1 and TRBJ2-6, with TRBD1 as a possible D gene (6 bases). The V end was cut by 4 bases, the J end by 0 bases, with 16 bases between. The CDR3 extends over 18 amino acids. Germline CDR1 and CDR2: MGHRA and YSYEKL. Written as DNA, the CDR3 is TGCGCCAGCAGCCTCGCCGGGACAAGGGCCTCTGGGGCCAACGTCCTGACTTTC. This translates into CASSLAGTRASGANVLTF.

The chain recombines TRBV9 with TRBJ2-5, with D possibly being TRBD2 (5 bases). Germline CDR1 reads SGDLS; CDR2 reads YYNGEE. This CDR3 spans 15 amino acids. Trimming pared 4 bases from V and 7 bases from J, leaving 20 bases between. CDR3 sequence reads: CASSPPGRSSGTQYF. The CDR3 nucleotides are TGTGCCAGCAGCCCCCCGGGGAGATCTTCAGGGACCCAGTACTTC.

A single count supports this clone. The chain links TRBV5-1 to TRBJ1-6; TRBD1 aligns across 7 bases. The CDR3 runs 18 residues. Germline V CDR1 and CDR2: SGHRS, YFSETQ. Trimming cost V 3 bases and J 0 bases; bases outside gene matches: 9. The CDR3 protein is CASSSFGQARSYNSPLHF. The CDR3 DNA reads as TGCGCCAGCAGCTCCTTCGGACAGGCCCGCTCCTATAATTCACCCCTCCACTTT.

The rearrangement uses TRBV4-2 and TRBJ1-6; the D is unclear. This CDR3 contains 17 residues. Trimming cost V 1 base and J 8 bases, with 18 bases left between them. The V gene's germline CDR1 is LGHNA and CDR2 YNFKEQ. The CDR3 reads CASSQVNLAVVDSPLHF. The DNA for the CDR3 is TGTGCCAGCAGCCAAGTTAATTTGGCGGTGGTTGATTCACCCCTCCACTTT.

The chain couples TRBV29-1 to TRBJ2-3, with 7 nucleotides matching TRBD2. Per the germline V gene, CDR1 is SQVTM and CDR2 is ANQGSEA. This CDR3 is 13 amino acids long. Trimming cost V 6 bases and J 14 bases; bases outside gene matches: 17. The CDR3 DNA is TGCAGCGTGGGGGGGGGTGATGCCCCACACCCGTATTTT. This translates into CSVGGGDAPHPYF.

The CDR3 spells CSVEGGRRGVTDTQYF. The CDR3 nucleotides read TGCAGCGTTGAAGGAGGTCGGCGGGGGGTCACAGATACGCAGTATTTT. The chain uses TRBV29-1 and TRBJ2-3; 8 nucleotides align to TRBD2. This CDR3 comprises 16 residues. The germline V gene has CDR1 SQVTM and CDR2 ANQGSEA. Losses at the gene ends were 1 base for V and 2 bases for J; bases not matched to a gene: 8.

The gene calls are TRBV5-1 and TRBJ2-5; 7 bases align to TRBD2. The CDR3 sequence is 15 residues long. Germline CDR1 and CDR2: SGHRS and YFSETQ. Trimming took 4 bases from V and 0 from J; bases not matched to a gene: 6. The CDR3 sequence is CASSPREADQETQYF. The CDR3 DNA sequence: TGCGCCAGCAGCCCTCGGGAGGCAGACCAAGAGACCCAGTACTTC.

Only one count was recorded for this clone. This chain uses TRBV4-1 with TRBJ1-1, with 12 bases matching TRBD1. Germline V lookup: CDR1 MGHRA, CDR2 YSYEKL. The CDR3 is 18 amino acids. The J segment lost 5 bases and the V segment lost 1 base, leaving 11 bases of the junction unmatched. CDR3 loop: CASSQVAGTGGRRTEAFF. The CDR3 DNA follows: TGCGCCAGCAGCCAAGTAGCCGGGACAGGGGGCCGCCGGACTGAAGCTTTCTTT.

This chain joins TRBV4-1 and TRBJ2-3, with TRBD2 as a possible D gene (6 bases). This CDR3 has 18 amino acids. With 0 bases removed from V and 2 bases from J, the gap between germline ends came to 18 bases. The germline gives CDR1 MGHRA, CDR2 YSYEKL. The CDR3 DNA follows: TGCGCCAGCAGCCAAGAGGGGGGAGATGGCGGATCCACAGATACGCAGTATTTT. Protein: CASSQEGGDGGSTDTQYF.

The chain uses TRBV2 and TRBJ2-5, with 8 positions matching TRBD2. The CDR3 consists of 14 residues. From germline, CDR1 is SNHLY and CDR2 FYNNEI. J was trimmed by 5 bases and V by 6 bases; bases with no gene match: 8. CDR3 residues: CASRLQRGWETQYF. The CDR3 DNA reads TGTGCCAGCAGATTACAGCGGGGGTGGGAGACCCAGTACTTC.

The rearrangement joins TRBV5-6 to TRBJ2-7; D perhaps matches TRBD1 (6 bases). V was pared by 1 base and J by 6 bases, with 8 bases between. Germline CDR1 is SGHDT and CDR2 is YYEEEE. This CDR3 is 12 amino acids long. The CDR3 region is CASSLTGREQYV. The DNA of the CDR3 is TGTGCCAGCAGCTTGACAGGGCGCGAGCAGTACGTC.

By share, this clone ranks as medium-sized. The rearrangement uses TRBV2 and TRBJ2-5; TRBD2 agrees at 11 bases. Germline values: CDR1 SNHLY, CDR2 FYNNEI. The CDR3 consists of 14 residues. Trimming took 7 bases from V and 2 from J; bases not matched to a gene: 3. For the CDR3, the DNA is TGTGCCAGCAAACCTAGCGGGGGGCAAGAGACCCAGTACTTC. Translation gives CASKPSGGQETQYF.

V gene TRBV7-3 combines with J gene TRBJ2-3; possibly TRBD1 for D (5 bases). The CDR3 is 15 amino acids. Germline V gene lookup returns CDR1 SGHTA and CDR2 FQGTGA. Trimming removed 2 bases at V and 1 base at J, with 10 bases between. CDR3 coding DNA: TGTGCCAGCAGCTTATTAGGCAGGGGCACAGATACGCAGTATTTT. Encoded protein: CASSLLGRGTDTQYF.

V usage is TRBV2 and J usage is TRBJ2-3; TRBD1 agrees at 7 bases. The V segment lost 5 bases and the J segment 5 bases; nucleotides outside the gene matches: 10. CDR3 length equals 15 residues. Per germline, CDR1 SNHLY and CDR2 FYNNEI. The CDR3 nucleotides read TGTGCCAGCAGTAAACAACAGGGGCCGGGAGATACGCAGTATTTT. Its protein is CASSKQQGPGDTQYF.

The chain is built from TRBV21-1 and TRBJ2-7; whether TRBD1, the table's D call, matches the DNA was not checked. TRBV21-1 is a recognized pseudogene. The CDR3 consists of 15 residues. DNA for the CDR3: TGTGCCAGCAGCAATGACGACAGGGGGTGGTACGAGCAGTACGTC. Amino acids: CASSNDDRGWYEQYV.

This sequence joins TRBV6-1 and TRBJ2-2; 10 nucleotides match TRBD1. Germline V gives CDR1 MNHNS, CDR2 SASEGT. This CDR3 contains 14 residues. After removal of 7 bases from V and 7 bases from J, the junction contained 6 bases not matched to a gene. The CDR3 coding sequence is TGTGCCAGCACGACAGGGGGCGCCGGCGGGGAGCTGTTTTTT. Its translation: CASTTGGAGGELFF.

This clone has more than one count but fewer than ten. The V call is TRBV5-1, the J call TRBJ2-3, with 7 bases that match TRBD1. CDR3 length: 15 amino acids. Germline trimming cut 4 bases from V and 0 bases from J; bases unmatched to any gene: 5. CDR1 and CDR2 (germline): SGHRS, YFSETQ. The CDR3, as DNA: TGCGCCAGCAGCCCCGGACAGGCAAGCACAGATACGCAGTATTTT. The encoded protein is CASSPGQASTDTQYF.

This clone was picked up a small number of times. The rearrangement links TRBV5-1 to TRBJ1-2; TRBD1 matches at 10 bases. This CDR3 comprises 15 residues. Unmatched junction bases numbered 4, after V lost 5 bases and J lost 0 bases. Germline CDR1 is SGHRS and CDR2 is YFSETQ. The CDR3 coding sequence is TGCGCCAGCAGTGAGGGGACAGGGGCTAACTATGGCTACACCTTC. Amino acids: CASSEGTGANYGYTF.

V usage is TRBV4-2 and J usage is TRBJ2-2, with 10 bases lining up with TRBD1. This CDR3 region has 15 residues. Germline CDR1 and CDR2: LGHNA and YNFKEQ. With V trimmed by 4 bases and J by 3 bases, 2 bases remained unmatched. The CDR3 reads CASSRGQGDTGELFF. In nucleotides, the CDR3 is TGTGCCAGCAGCCGCGGACAGGGGGACACCGGGGAGCTGTTTTTT.

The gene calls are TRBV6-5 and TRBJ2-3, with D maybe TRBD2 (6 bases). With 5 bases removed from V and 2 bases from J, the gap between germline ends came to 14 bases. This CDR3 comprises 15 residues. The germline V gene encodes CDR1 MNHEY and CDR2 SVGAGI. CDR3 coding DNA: TGTGCCAGCAGTCCGCTGACTAGACTCACAGATACGCAGTATTTT. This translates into CASSPLTRLTDTQYF.

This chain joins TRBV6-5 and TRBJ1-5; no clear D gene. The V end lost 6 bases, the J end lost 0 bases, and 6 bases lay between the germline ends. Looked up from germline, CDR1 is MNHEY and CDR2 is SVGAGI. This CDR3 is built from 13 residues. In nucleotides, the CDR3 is TGTGCCAGCAGCTATAGTAGCAATCAGCCCCAGCATTTT. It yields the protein CASSYSSNQPQHF.

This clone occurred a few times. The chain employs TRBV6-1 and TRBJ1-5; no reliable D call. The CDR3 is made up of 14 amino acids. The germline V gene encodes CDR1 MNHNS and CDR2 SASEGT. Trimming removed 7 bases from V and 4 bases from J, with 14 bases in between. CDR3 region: CASTQMEGNQPQHF. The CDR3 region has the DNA TGTGCCAGCACTCAGATGGAGGGTAATCAGCCCCAGCATTTT.